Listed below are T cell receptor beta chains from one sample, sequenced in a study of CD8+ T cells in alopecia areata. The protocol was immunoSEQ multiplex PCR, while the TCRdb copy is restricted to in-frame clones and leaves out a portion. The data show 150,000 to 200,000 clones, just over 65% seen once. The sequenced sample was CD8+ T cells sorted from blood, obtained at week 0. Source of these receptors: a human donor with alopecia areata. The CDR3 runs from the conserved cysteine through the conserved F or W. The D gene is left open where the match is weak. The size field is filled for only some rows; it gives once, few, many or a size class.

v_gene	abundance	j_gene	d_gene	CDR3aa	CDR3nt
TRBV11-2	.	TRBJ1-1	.	CASSLAGNTEAFF	TGTGCCAGCAGCCTGGCAGGGAACACTGAAGCTTTCTTT
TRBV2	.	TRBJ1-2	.	CASSEKRANRHGYTF	TGTGCCAGCAGTGAAAAACGGGCCAACCGCCATGGCTACACCTTC
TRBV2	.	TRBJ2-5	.	CASSLTASRDKTQYF	TGTGCCAGCAGCCTGACAGCATCGAGAGATAAGACCCAGTACTTC
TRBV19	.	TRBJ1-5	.	CASRGLGNQLQHF	TGTGCCAGTAGGGGGCTGGGCAATCAGCTCCAGCATTTT
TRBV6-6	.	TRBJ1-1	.	CASSYGGRTEAFF	TGTGCCAGCAGTTACGGGGGGAGGACTGAAGCTTTCTTT
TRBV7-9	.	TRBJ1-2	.	CASSLARANYGYTF	TGTGCCAGCAGCTTAGCGCGCGCTAACTATGGCTACACCTTC
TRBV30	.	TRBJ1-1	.	CAWNLEGLRAFF	TGTGCCTGGAATCTGGAAGGTCTAAGGGCTTTCTTT
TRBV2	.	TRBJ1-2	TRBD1	CASSDDRGHYNYGYTF	TGTGCCAGCAGTGATGACAGGGGGCATTATAACTATGGCTACACCTTC
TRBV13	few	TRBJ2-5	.	CASSLRRGETQYF	TGTGCCAGCAGCTTAAGAAGGGGAGAGACCCAGTACTTC
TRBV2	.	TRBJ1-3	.	CASSAGANSGNTIYF	TGTGCCAGCAGTGCCGGGGCGAACTCTGGAAACACCATATATTTT
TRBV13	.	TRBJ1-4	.	CASSPRGDEKLFF	TGTGCCAGCAGCCCTCGGGGGGACGAAAAACTGTTTTTT
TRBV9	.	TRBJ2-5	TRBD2	CASSVGGGARETQYF	TGTGCCAGCAGCGTAGGCGGGGGGGCAAGGGAGACCCAGTACTTC
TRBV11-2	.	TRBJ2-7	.	CASSLGISYEQYF	TGTGCCAGCAGCTTAGGTATATCCTACGAGCAGTACTTC
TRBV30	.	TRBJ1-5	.	CAWSPDNGNQPQHF	TGTGCCTGGAGCCCCGACAATGGCAATCAGCCCCAGCATTTT
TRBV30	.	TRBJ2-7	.	CAWSGRGGGYEQYF	TGTGCCTGGAGTGGTAGGGGGGGCGGCTACGAGCAGTACTTC
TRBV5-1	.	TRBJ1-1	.	CASSFRALNTEAFF	TGCGCCAGCAGCTTCAGGGCTTTGAACACTGAAGCTTTCTTT
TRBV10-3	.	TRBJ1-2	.	CAIPTRETGYTF	TGTGCCATACCCACCAGGGAGACGGGCTACACCTTC
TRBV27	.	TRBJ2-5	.	CASSLRYQETQYF	TGTGCCAGCAGCCTCCGGTACCAAGAGACCCAGTACTTC
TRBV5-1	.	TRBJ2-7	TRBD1	CASSLGQGAYEQYF	TGCGCCAGCAGCTTAGGACAGGGGGCCTACGAGCAGTACTTC
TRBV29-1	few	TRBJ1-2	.	CSGLVASNGYTF	TGCAGCGGGTTGGTAGCGTCGAATGGCTACACCTTC
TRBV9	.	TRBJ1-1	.	CASSVQGSDTEAFF	TGTGCCAGCAGCGTACAGGGGTCGGACACTGAAGCTTTCTTT
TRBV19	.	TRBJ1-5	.	CASTLRQNNQPQHF	TGTGCCAGTACCCTCCGACAGAACAATCAGCCCCAGCATTTT
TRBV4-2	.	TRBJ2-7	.	CASSQSGTFYEQYF	TGTGCCAGCAGCCAAAGCGGAACCTTCTACGAGCAGTACTTC
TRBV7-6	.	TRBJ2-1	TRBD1	CASTSGGNEQFF	TGTGCCAGCACATCAGGGGGCAATGAGCAGTTCTTC
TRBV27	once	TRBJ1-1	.	CASSLGGRGQTEAFF	TGTGCCAGCAGTTTGGGTGGGAGGGGTCAGACTGAAGCTTTCTTT
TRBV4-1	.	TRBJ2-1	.	CASSQDGGRGPYNEQFF	TGCGCCAGCAGCCAAGATGGAGGCAGGGGACCGTACAATGAGCAGTTCTTC
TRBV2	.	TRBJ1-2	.	CASSEKAGVGYTF	TGTGCCAGCAGTGAAAAGGCAGGGGTTGGCTACACCTTC
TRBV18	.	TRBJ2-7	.	CASSPNREYEQYF	TGTGCCAGCTCACCAAACAGGGAGTACGAGCAGTACTTC
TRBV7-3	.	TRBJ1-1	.	CASSLRLGEAFF	TGTGCCAGCAGCTTACGCTTGGGGGAAGCTTTCTTT
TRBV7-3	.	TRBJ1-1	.	CASSLTPSRQGTEAFF	TGTGCCAGCAGCCTCACCCCGTCGCGGCAGGGCACTGAAGCTTTCTTT
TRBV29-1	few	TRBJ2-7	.	CSARSAVNGYEQYF	TGCAGCGCCCGATCGGCTGTGAATGGCTACGAGCAGTACTTC
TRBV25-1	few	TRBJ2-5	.	CASSEGLPSGTHRETQYF	TGTGCCAGCAGTGAAGGTCTGCCATCAGGGACTCATAGAGAGACCCAGTACTTC
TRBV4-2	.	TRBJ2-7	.	CASSFGETYEQYF	TGTGCCAGCAGCTTTGGGGAAACCTACGAGCAGTACTTC
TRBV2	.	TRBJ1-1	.	CASTSNTEAFF	TGTGCCAGTACTTCTAACACTGAAGCTTTCTTT
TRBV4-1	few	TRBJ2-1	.	CASSHNLDSSYNEQFF	TGCGCCAGCAGCCATAACTTAGACAGCTCCTACAATGAGCAGTTCTTC
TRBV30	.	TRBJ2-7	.	CAWSVGSEQYF	TGTGCCTGGAGTGTTGGAAGCGAGCAGTACTTC
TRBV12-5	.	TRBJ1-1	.	CASGEPGLFLKDTEAFF	TGTGCTAGTGGTGAACCGGGACTATTTCTAAAGGACACTGAAGCTTTCTTT
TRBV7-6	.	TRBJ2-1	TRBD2	CASSQLAGDSSYNEQFF	TGTGCCAGCAGCCAACTAGCGGGGGATAGCTCCTACAATGAGCAGTTCTTC
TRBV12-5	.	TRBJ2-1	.	CASGFGEGTVDNEQFF	TGTGCTAGTGGTTTCGGGGAGGGGACAGTCGACAATGAGCAGTTCTTC
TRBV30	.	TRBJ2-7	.	CAWSGRTYEQYF	TGTGCCTGGAGTGGCAGGACCTACGAGCAGTACTTC
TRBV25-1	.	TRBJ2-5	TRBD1	CASSGPGTGAQETQYF	TGTGCCAGCAGTGGGCCAGGGACAGGCGCTCAAGAGACCCAGTACTTC
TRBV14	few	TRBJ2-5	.	CASSQEPGGGETQYF	TGTGCCAGCAGCCAAGAACCCGGGGGCGGCGAGACCCAGTACTTC
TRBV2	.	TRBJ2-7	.	CASRLNYEQYF	TGTGCCAGCAGACTAAACTACGAGCAGTACTTC
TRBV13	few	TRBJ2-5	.	CASSFWDLQETQYF	TGTGCCAGCAGCTTCTGGGACCTGCAAGAGACCCAGTACTTC
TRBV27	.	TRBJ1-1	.	CASSLGAGTEAFF	TGTGCCAGCAGTTTAGGGGCAGGGACTGAAGCTTTCTTT
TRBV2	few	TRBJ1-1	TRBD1	CASPGATGRNTEAFF	TGTGCCAGCCCGGGGGCGACAGGGAGGAACACTGAAGCTTTCTTT
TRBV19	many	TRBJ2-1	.	CASSPRDLYNEQFF	TGTGCCAGTAGTCCCCGGGACTTATACAATGAGCAGTTCTTC
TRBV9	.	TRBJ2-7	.	CASSVARGPSYEQYF	TGTGCCAGCAGCGTCGCCCGGGGGCCCTCCTACGAGCAGTACTTC
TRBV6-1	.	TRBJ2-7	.	CASFSYEQYF	TGTGCCAGCTTCTCCTACGAGCAGTACTTC
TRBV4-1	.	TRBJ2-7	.	CASSQLGTTYEQYF	TGCGCCAGCAGCCAATTAGGTACAACCTACGAGCAGTACTTC
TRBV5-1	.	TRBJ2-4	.	CASSLGGDIQYF	TGCGCCAGCAGCTTGGGTGGGGACATTCAGTACTTC
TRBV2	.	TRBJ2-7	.	CASSGGQSYEQYF	TGTGCCAGCAGTGGTGGTCAGTCCTACGAGCAGTACTTC
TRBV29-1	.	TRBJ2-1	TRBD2	CSVPGLAGGLEQFF	TGCAGCGTCCCGGGACTAGCGGGGGGGCTGGAGCAGTTCTTC
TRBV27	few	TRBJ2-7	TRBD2	CASSLGLAGIYEQYF	TGTGCCAGCAGTTTAGGGCTAGCGGGGATCTACGAGCAGTACTTC
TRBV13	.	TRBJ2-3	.	CASSLGRSLGTDTQYF	TGTGCCAGCAGCTTAGGACGGTCCCTTGGTACAGATACGCAGTATTTT
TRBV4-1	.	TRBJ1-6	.	CASSQDSGGASPLHF	TGCGCCAGCAGCCAAGATTCGGGGGGCGCTTCACCCCTCCACTTT
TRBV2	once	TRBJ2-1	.	CASSRGAKQFF	TGTGCCAGCTCACGGGGGGCGAAGCAGTTCTTC
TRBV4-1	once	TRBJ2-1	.	CASSQSAAFYEQFF	TGCGCCAGCAGCCAATCAGCGGCTTTCTATGAGCAGTTCTTC
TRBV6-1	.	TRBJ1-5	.	CASRDGYSNQPQHF	TGTGCCAGCAGGGACGGATATAGCAATCAGCCCCAGCATTTT
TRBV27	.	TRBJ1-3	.	CASSLQASGNTIYF	TGTGCCAGCAGTTTACAGGCCTCTGGAAACACCATATATTTT